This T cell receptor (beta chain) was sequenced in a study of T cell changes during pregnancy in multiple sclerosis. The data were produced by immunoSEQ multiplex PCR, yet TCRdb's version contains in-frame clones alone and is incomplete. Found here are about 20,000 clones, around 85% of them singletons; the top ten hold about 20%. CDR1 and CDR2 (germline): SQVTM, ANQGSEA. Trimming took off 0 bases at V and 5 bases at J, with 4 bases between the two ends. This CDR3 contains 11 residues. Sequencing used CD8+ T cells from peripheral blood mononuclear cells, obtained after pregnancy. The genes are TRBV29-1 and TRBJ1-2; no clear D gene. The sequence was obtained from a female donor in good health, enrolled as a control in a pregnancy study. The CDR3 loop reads CSVEDRYGYTF. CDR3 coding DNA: TGCAGCGTTGAAGACAGATATGGCTACACCTTC.